The 30 T cell receptor beta chains below all came from one sample that was sequenced in a study of T cell repertoires in cytomegalovirus infection. TCRdb ran MiXCR on the reads and lists one entry per CDR3 protein. Here the sample spans about 830,000 distinct CDR3 sequences, approximately 32% being singletons. These receptors have no known antigen. The material was cultured CD8+ T cells from PBMCs, obtained from culture after CMV antigen stimulation. The receptors were gathered from a human donor in good health (CMV status not recorded). Some clones in this sample may be carry-over from other donors' samples.

The gene calls are TRBV6-5 and TRBJ2-5; possibly TRBD1 or TRBD2 for D (5 bases each). Trimming pared 2 bases from V and 5 bases from J, leaving 9 bases between. Germline V gives CDR1 MNHEY, CDR2 SVGAGI. This CDR3 comprises 13 residues. The chain's CDR3 is CASSYGTWETQYF. CDR3 bases: TGTGCCAGCAGTTACGGGACCTGGGAGACCCAGTACTTC.

V gene TRBV5-1 combines with J gene TRBJ1-2; no clear D gene. CDR1 SGHRS and CDR2 YFSETQ come from the germline V gene. V shed 3 bases and J shed 8 bases, with 8 bases lying between them. CDR3 length: 11 amino acids. The CDR3 loop reads CASSSPLGYTF. CDR3 nucleotide sequence: TGCGCCAGCAGCTCCCCGTTGGGCTACACCTTC.

The chain employs TRBV4-3 and TRBJ1-2; D gene unclear. Germline V gives CDR1 LGHNA, CDR2 YSLEER. V was shortened by 4 bases and J by 6 bases, with 12 bases between the two germline ends. This CDR3 region has 13 residues. As DNA, the CDR3 is TGCGCCAGCAGCCGCGGAGAGAGCGATGGCTACACCTTC. This codes for CASSRGESDGYTF.

This clonotype was counted many times. One end of the junction varies from germline; a read error may be responsible. The V call is TRBV27, the J call TRBJ2-5, with TRBD2 matching over 7 bases. The germline V gene has CDR1 MNHEY and CDR2 SMNVEV (reference sequence). This CDR3 has 13 residues. CDR3 DNA: TGTGCCAGCAGCTTATGGGGGGGGGAGACCCAGTACTTC. Its protein product is CASSLWGGETQYF.

The chain combines TRBV4-1 with TRBJ2-3; maybe TRBD1 (6 bases). This CDR3 is built from 16 residues. V lost 0 bases and J lost 3, with 13 bases in between. Germline assignment: CDR1 MGHRA and CDR2 YSYEKL. In nucleotides, the CDR3 is TGCGCCAGCAGCCAAGAGGGGGCAGGGGAGACAGATACGCAGTATTTT. It codes for CASSQEGAGETDTQYF.

The rearrangement joins TRBV7-9 to TRBJ1-6; D is unclear. V was cut by 1 base and J by 6 bases, with 7 bases left in between. CDR1 is SEHNR and CDR2 is FQNEAQ in the germline V gene (reference sequence). The CDR3 contains 14 residues. CDR3 in DNA: TGTGCCAGCAGCTTAGACAGCTTTAATTCACCCCTCCACTTT. Protein product: CASSLDSFNSPLHF.

The J gene is TRBJ2-7, the V gene TRBV7-2; no clear D. V was pared by 3 bases and J by 5 bases, with 8 bases between. Germline V gene data show CDR1 as SGHTA and CDR2 as FQGNSA. The CDR3 consists of 12 residues. The CDR3 region has the DNA TGTGCCAGCAGCTTCGTATCGGACGAGCAGTACTTC. Residues: CASSFVSDEQYF.

The V call is TRBV7-9, the J call TRBJ2-5; D could derive from TRBD1 or TRBD2 (5 bases each). V was pared by 3 bases and J by 0 bases, with 11 bases between. Germline V gives CDR1 SEHNR, CDR2 FQNEAQ (reference sequence). There are 15 residues in the CDR3. The CDR3 bases are TGTGCCAGCAGCTTCGACGGGACGGACCAAGAGACCCAGTACTTC. Translation gives CASSFDGTDQETQYF.

The table lists this clonotype with a few counts. The chain has TRBV7-2 and TRBJ2-7, with 9 bases identical to TRBD2. Germline V gene data show CDR1 as SGHTA and CDR2 as FQGNSA. This CDR3 region has 14 residues. V lost 5 bases, J lost 6 bases, and 8 bases stayed unmatched. The CDR3 nucleotides are TGTGCCAGCAGCCCCAGTGGACTAGCGACCGAGCAGTACTTC. Protein product: CASSPSGLATEQYF.

J is TRBJ2-7 and V is TRBV6-2 or TRBV6-3, with no clear D. V was shortened by 0 bases and J by 4 bases, with 7 bases between the two germline ends. The CDR3 has 13 amino acids. CDR1 and CDR2 (germline): MNHEY, SVGEGT. This chain's CDR3 is CASSYSIRYEQYV. In nucleotides, the CDR3 is TGTGCCAGCAGTTACTCGATCCGTTACGAGCAGTACGTC.

V is TRBV7-9 and J is TRBJ2-2; D gene unclear. The length of the CDR3 is 15 residues. Trimming took off 8 bases at V and 0 bases at J, with 13 bases between the two ends. The germline gives CDR1 SEHNR, CDR2 FQNEAQ (reference sequence). CDR3 region: CASPVGQSNTGELFF. The DNA for the CDR3 is TGTGCCAGCCCCGTGGGCCAGTCGAACACCGGGGAGCTGTTTTTT.

The chain carries TRBV11-2 and TRBJ1-1; D is unresolved. V gave up 5 bases and J gave up 10 bases, with 14 bases separating them. CDR1 and CDR2 (germline): SGHAT, FQNNGV. The CDR3 sequence is 12 residues long. The CDR3 DNA reads as TGTGCCAGCAGCCCAGTCCTGGAGGGAGCTTTCTTT. Translation gives CASSPVLEGAFF.

There are many counts of this clonotype. The V gene is TRBV7-9, the J gene TRBJ1-1; TRBD1 might be the D (6 bases). Per the germline V gene, CDR1 is SEHNR and CDR2 is FQNEAQ (reference sequence). The CDR3 runs to 16 residues. The V end lost 5 bases, the J end lost 1 base, and 17 bases lay between the germline ends. DNA of the CDR3: TGTGCCAGCAGCGTCCCGGACAGCTCCGGGAACACTGAAGCTTTCTTT. It translates to CASSVPDSSGNTEAFF.

In the case of this clonotype: Sequence at one end of the junction differs from germline and may be a read error. The rearrangement joins TRBV6-1 to TRBJ2-3, with TRBD2 matching over 8 bases. This CDR3 is 15 amino acids long. CDR1 is MNHNS and CDR2 is SASEGT in the germline V gene. The CDR3 DNA follows: TGTGGCAGCAGTTATTCGGGGGGGGGGACAGATACGCAGTATTTT. As protein: CGSSYSGGGTDTQYF.

This clonotype was detected a few times. This sequence joins TRBV4-1 and TRBJ1-5; the D gene is possibly TRBD1 (5 bases). V lost 3 bases and J 7 bases, leaving 13 bases between the germline ends. Germline CDR1 is MGHRA and CDR2 is YSYEKL. The CDR3 has 14 amino acids. The CDR3 protein is CASSHLGGRQPQHF. In DNA, the CDR3 is TGCGCCAGCAGCCACTTGGGGGGTAGACAGCCCCAGCATTTT.

The chain links TRBV6-2 or TRBV6-3 to TRBJ2-2; D perhaps matches TRBD1 (6 bases). Trimming removed 4 bases at V and 0 bases at J, with 12 bases between. Germline CDR1 and CDR2: MNHEY and SVGEGT. The CDR3 length is 16 residues. In DNA, the CDR3 is TGTGCCAGCAGTTTTACAGGGACCCCGAACACCGGGGAGCTGTTTTTT. Translated: CASSFTGTPNTGELFF.

This clonotype has at least ten counts. The chain links TRBV7-8 to TRBJ2-5, with D uncertain. CDR1 and CDR2 from the germline V gene are SGHVS and FQNEAQ. Trimming took off 1 base at V and 5 bases at J, with 8 bases between the two ends. The CDR3 totals 13 residues. CDR3 loop: CASSLDRHETQYF. CDR3 sequence (DNA): TGTGCCAGCAGCTTAGACAGACATGAGACCCAGTACTTC.

The chain combines TRBV4-2 with TRBJ2-1; TRBD1 matches 8 bases. Trimming removed 0 bases from V and 4 bases from J; junction bases left unmatched: 8. The CDR3 covers 17 residues. Germline V lookup: CDR1 LGHNA, CDR2 YNFKEQ. CDR3 nucleotides: TGTGCCAGCAGCCAAGATCGTGAGACAGGGGTTTACAATGAGCAGTTCTTC. This codes for CASSQDRETGVYNEQFF.

The genes are TRBV12-3 or TRBV12-4 and TRBJ2-5; 8 bases fit TRBD2. The CDR3 is made up of 17 amino acids. V lost 6 bases, J lost 2 bases, and 14 bases stayed unmatched. In nucleotides, the CDR3 is TGTGCCAGCAGCCCCGAGGGGCGCGGGGGGTTGCAAGAGACCCAGTACTTC. Its translation: CASSPEGRGGLQETQYF.

The chain carries TRBV5-4 and TRBJ2-7; 7 positions agree with TRBD1. The CDR3 loop spans 16 amino acids. In germline, CDR1 is SGHNT, CDR2 YYREEE (reference sequence). The CDR3: CANSLVMAGGFYEQYV. The CDR3 DNA is TGTGCCAACAGCTTGGTCATGGCAGGGGGTTTCTACGAGCAGTACGTC.

This clonotype was counted a few times. V gene TRBV7-3 combines with J gene TRBJ2-1, with 14 positions matching TRBD2. CDR3 length: 17 amino acids. Unmatched junction bases numbered 6, after V lost 5 bases and J lost 3 bases. Per germline, CDR1 SGHTA and CDR2 FQGTGA. The CDR3 bases are TGTGCCAGCAGCCCCGGGACTAGCGGGGGCTTCTACAATGAGCAGTTCTTC. Translation gives CASSPGTSGGFYNEQFF.

CDR3 nucleotide sequence: TGTGCCAGCAGTTTAGCGAAGGGACGAGCCCTCCACTTT. Encoded protein: CASSLAKGRALHF. The chain recombines TRBV12-3 or TRBV12-4 with TRBJ1-6; possibly TRBD1 for D (5 bases). The V gene lost 0 bases and the J gene lost 14 bases, with 11 bases spanning the gap. This CDR3 is built from 13 residues.

The sample holds a few counts of this clonotype. The V and J genes are TRBV27 and TRBJ2-1; D is possibly TRBD2 (5 bases). Germline assignment: CDR1 MNHEY and CDR2 SMNVEV (reference sequence). This CDR3 comprises 15 residues. V shed 7 bases and J shed 2 bases, with 15 bases lying between them. The chain's CDR3 is CASNFVSGTYNEQFF. In nucleotides, the CDR3 is TGTGCCAGCAATTTTGTGTCGGGGACCTACAATGAGCAGTTCTTC.

The gene calls are TRBV25-1 and TRBJ2-5; D is unresolved. V was shortened by 3 bases and J by 5 bases, with 7 bases between the two germline ends. Germline CDR1 MGHDK, CDR2 SYGVNS. CDR3 size: 12 residues. The chain's CDR3 is CASSDSWETQYF. CDR3 nucleotides: TGTGCCAGCAGTGACAGTTGGGAGACCCAGTACTTC. Filled out from reference TRBV25-1 and TRBJ2-5, the complete variable domain reads EADIYQTPRYLVIGTGKKITLECSQTMGHDKMYWYQQDPGMELHLIHYSYGVNSTEKGDLSSESTVSRIRTEHFPLTLESARPSHTSQYLCASSDSWETQYFGPGTRLLVL.

The CDR3 protein is CASSSTSGGSVSTDTQYF. Written as DNA, the CDR3 is TGTGCCAGCAGTTCGACTAGCGGGGGCTCTGTTAGCACAGATACGCAGTATTTT. This chain uses TRBV12-3 or TRBV12-4 with TRBJ2-3, with 12 bases identical to TRBD2. V was clipped by 4 bases and J by 0 bases; unmatched bases: 8. The CDR3 contains 18 residues.

This chain uses TRBV20-1 with TRBJ1-2; weak D call: TRBD1 (6 bases). Germline CDR1 reads DFQATT; CDR2 reads SNEGSKA (reference sequence). The CDR3 runs 14 residues. V lost 5 bases to trimming and J lost 4 bases, with 17 bases between them. As DNA, the CDR3 is TGCAGTGCTTCGGAGGGGGGTCGCGGCTATGGCTACACCTTC. Amino acids: CSASEGGRGYGYTF.

The chain combines TRBV20-1 with TRBJ2-5, with a weak D call TRBD2 (8 bases). This CDR3 is built from 16 residues. The ends were cut back, 6 bases at V and 5 bases at J, with 25 bases in the middle. Germline values: CDR1 DFQATT, CDR2 SNEGSKA (reference sequence). The CDR3 is CSARGGQRGNGETQYF. The CDR3 DNA sequence: TGCAGTGCCCGAGGGGGACAGCGGGGGAACGGCGAGACCCAGTACTTC.

V gene TRBV20-1 combines with J gene TRBJ2-3; D gene uncertain. Per germline, CDR1 DFQATT and CDR2 SNEGSKA (reference sequence). This CDR3 region has 8 residues. Trimming shortened V by 6 bases and J by 8 bases, and 3 bases separated the two germline ends. Written as DNA, the CDR3 is TGCAGTGCAAGTACGCAGTATTTT. Protein product: CSASTQYF.

The chain carries TRBV7-6 and TRBJ2-1, with TRBD1 matching 9 bases. Germline V gene sequence: CDR1 SGHVS, CDR2 FNYEAQ. This CDR3 contains 10 residues. V shed 8 bases and J 10 bases; nucleotides not matched to a gene: 0. The CDR3 loop reads CASGTGEQFF. The DNA for the CDR3 is TGTGCCAGCGGGACAGGGGAGCAGTTCTTC. Supplemented by reference TRBV7-6 and TRBJ2-1, the full variable domain reads GAGVSQSPRYKVTKRGQDVALRCDPISGHVSLYWYRQALGQGPEFLTYFNYEAQQDKSGLPNDRFSAERPEGSISTLTIQRTEQRDSAMYRCASGTGEQFFGPGTRLTVL.

A few counts support this clonotype. The genes are TRBV6-5 and TRBJ2-1, with D perhaps TRBD1 (6 bases). CDR3 length equals 15 residues. V lost 0 bases and J lost 3, with 9 bases in between. Looked up from germline, CDR1 is MNHEY and CDR2 is SVGAGI. The CDR3 DNA reads as TGTGCCAGCAGTTACTCTATGGACAGCTACAATGAGCAGTTCTTC. Protein sequence: CASSYSMDSYNEQFF.